This T cell receptor (beta chain) was retrieved from a study of blood T cell repertoires in COVID-19. At the level of the study: Both acute and convalescent COVID-19 samples were obtained from the United States, Italy and Spain.

CDR1 is SGHAT and CDR2 is FQNNGV in the germline V gene. This CDR3 comprises 15 residues. Losses at the gene ends were 5 bases for V and 2 bases for J; bases not matched to a gene: 5. Measured with immunoSEQ multiplex PCR; TCRdb has only the in-frame clones, and not every one. This sample has tens of thousands of clones, with about four fifths found just once. This chain links TRBV11-2 with TRBJ1-5, with 8 bases lining up with TRBD1. This TCR came from a man aged 65-85 years with acute or convalescent COVID-19. Sequenced input: peripheral blood. The CDR3 loop is CASSATGAGNQPQHF. CDR3 in DNA: TGTGCCAGCAGCGCGACAGGGGCCGGCAATCAGCCCCAGCATTTT.